The subject of this entry is one T cell receptor beta chain. The target of this receptor is not known. No base quality information exists; no much larger clone differs at one position. TCRbeta CDR3 regions were amplified from genomic DNA by means of the immunoSEQ Assay, a bias-controlled multiplex PCR. As for the authors' bioinformatics: The number of nucleated cells in each sample was estimated from the amplification of reference gene primers within the assay. To quantify the absolute abundance of each unique TCRbeta CDR3 rearrangement, sequence reads were collapsed and filtered. For each sample, productive Simpson clonality was calculated as the square root of Simpson's diversity index over productive rearrangements. Held by TCRdb, this immuneACCESS table contains in-frame sequences only and omits some clones. Under half of the omission traces to an unresolved V gene where checked; the cause of the rest is unknown. D and trimming were read from the DNA, whereas the V and J calls and clone size are those reported in that table. Counted in this sample were under 250,000 clones; about nine tenths of them appeared once. Clones ranked in the top ten supply more than 9% of the sample.

The data were taken from a study of blood T cell repertoires in COVID-19 (dated by TCRdb to the early 2020s). Looking at the study overall: Samples covering the acute and convalescent phases of COVID-19 were provided by collaborators in the United States, Italy and Spain. The material from the prospective study consisted of cDNA or gDNA derived from T cells, B-cell-depleted T cells, or PBMCs. Subjects who had been exposed to COVID-19, were actively infected with it, or had recovered from it provided the deeply sampled blood TCRbeta repertoires that made up the dataset. The repertoires were released in a freely available public database meant as a resource for research on the immune response to SARS-CoV-2. Samples came from the ongoing ImmuneRACE study (first 160 participants) plus 1,254 subjects from 6 global collaborators. Sample metadata almost always included a de-identified subject ID, COVID-19 status, age in years and sex. Where available, HLA class I and class II types were taken from metadata supplied by the sample provider and were not determined by assay-based typing.

The study at large found these results: Clinical and demographic metadata were provided uncurated, with the amount varying by source and participant.

Trimming takes 5 bases off V and 6 bases off J; junction bases not matched to a gene: 9. The CDR3 measures 16 amino acids from cysteine to phenylalanine. CDR3 DNA is the only sequence kept; it has 48 bases, read in frame from the first base. In the germline V gene, CDR1 corresponds to MNHEY and CDR2 to SVGEGT. In Seattle, one collaborating source enrolled patients while the infection was active and tracked those patients longitudinally over the course of disease. The collaborating institutions used their own protocols to collect whole blood in K2EDTA tubes. For TCRbeta analysis, collaborators shipped samples in one of three forms: frozen whole blood, isolated PBMCs, or DNA extracted from either of those sample types.

This sequence originates from a man aged 50-59 years with COVID-19, enrolled during active disease. Rearrangement joined TRBV6-2 or TRBV6-3 to TRBJ2-1; 11 of the junction bases match TRBD2. Sequences were obtained from peripheral blood. The DNA reads as follows: TGTGCCAGCAGTCCGAAGACTAGCGGGGCCCGCAATGAGCAGTTCTTC. This gives the protein CASSPKTSGARNEQFF.